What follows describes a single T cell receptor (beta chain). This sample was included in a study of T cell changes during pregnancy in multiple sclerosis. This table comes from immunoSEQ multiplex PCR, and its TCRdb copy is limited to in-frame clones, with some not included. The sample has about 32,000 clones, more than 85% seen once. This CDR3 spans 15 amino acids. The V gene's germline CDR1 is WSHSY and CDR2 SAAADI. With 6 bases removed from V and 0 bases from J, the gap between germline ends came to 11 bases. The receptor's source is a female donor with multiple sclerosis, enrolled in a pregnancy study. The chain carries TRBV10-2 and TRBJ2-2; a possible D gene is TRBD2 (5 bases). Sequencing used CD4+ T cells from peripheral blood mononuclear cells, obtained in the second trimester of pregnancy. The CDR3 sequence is CASRLAGANTGELFF. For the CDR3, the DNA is TGCGCCAGCAGGCTAGCAGGCGCGAACACCGGGGAGCTGTTTTTT.